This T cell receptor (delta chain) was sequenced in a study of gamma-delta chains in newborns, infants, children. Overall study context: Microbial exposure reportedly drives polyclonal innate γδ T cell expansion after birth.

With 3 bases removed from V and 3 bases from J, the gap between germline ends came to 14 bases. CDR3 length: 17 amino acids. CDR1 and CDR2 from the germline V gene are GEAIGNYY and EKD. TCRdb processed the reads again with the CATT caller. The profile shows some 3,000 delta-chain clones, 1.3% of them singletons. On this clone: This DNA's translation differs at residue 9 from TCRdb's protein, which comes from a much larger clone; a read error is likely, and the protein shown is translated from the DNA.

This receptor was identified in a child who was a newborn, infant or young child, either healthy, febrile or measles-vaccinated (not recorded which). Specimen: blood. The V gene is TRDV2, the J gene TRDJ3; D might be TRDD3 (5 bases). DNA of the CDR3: TGTGCCTGTGACCGGGGAAAAAGCTTCTGGGACACCCGACAGATGTTTTTC. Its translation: CACDRGKSFWDTRQMFF.